Below, 25 T cell receptor beta chains from the same sample are listed, as sequenced in a study of human T cells and chemical hapten exposure. From the RACE reads, TCRdb called clonotypes with MiXCR, one entry per CDR3 protein. The sample lists about 120,000 distinct CDR3 sequences, roughly 13% occurring once. Time point meaning: patch test 1, 2 weeks after DPC sensitization. Treatment defined: therapeutic diphenylcyclopropenone sensitization with weekly scalp DPC. The specimen comprised whole blood, sampled in connection with sensitization to the hapten diphenylcyclopropenone (DPC). The source of these receptors is a man between 18 and 29 years old with alopecia areata. Some clones in this sample may be carry-over from other donors' samples.

This chain joins TRBV28 and TRBJ1-1, with 7 bases identical to TRBD1. J was trimmed by 0 bases and V by 9 bases; bases with no gene match: 13. Germline CDR1 is MDHEN and CDR2 is SYDVKM. The CDR3 is 16 residues long. DNA for the CDR3: TGTGCCAGTTATTCTAACAGGAGGGGGCTGAACACTGAAGCTTTCTTT. Amino acids: CASYSNRRGLNTEAFF.

This clonotype occurred a few times. The chain couples TRBV11-2 to TRBJ2-7, with D possibly matching TRBD1 (6 bases). Germline values: CDR1 SGHAT, CDR2 FQNNGV. V shed 4 bases and J shed 5 bases, with 18 bases lying between them. The CDR3 has 15 residues. The CDR3: CASSSYRVEVHEQYF. The CDR3 DNA is TGTGCCAGCAGCTCGTACAGGGTTGAGGTTCACGAGCAGTACTTC.

This sequence joins TRBV7-3 and TRBJ1-4; D is unclear. Germline lookup yields CDR1 SGHTA and CDR2 FQGTGA. Trimming cost V 5 bases and J 6 bases, with 19 bases left between them. The CDR3 runs to 16 residues. The CDR3 DNA reads TGTGCCAGCAGCCCCCTCCGGCGGTGGCGGGATGAAAAACTGTTTTTT. Protein product: CASSPLRRWRDEKLFF.

This clonotype has a handful of counts. The chain uses TRBV9 and TRBJ1-2, with 9 bases lining up with TRBD1. Trimming cost V 0 bases and J 6 bases; bases outside gene matches: 9. The CDR3 has 16 residues. Germline V lookup: CDR1 SGDLS, CDR2 YYNGEE. The CDR3 region is CASSVALTGGADGYTF. The CDR3, as DNA: TGTGCCAGCAGCGTAGCACTCACAGGGGGCGCCGATGGCTACACCTTC.

The CDR3 protein is CASSTTGFFYGYTF. In nucleotides, the CDR3 is TGTGCCAGCAGTACCACAGGGTTTTTCTATGGCTACACCTTC. The V gene is TRBV12-3 or TRBV12-4, the J gene TRBJ1-2; TRBD1 is a possible D gene (6 bases). This CDR3 region has 14 residues. V lost 5 bases and J lost 4, with 14 bases in between.

V usage is TRBV11-2 and J usage is TRBJ2-7; 7 nucleotides agree with TRBD2. Germline loops: CDR1 SGHAT, CDR2 FQNNGV. This CDR3 has 16 residues. V was clipped by 5 bases and J by 3 bases; unmatched bases: 13. The CDR3 is CASSLRDYDLIYEQYF. Written as DNA, the CDR3 is TGTGCCAGCAGCCTACGGGACTACGACCTTATCTACGAGCAGTACTTC.

This CDR3 reads CASRKDRGQPQHF. CDR3 bases: TGTGCCAGCAGGAAGGACAGGGGACAGCCCCAGCATTTT. The chain combines TRBV2 with TRBJ1-5; 9 bases fit TRBD1. Trimming at V came to 6 bases and at J to 7 bases, leaving 4 bases not matched to a gene. CDR1 and CDR2 (germline): SNHLY, FYNNEI. The CDR3 has 13 residues.

This clonotype was observed a few times. The genes are TRBV12-3 or TRBV12-4 and TRBJ2-7, with 11 bases that match TRBD2. The V and J ends lost 6 bases and 3 bases, in that order; junction bases with no gene match: 7. This CDR3 region has 15 residues. The CDR3 region has the DNA TGTGCCAGCAGCACCGGGACTAGCGGCTTCTACGAGCAGTACGTC. Protein product: CASSTGTSGFYEQYV.

As DNA, the CDR3 is TGTGCCAGCAGCTTAAACAGTGGGATAGATGAGCAGTTCTTC. Translated: CASSLNSGIDEQFF. This chain links TRBV11-3 with TRBJ2-1; D uncertain. Trimming cost V 2 bases and J 8 bases, with 13 bases left between them. This CDR3 region has 14 residues. Germline V gene sequence: CDR1 SGHNT, CDR2 YENEEA. Variable domain in full (rest from reference TRBV11-3 and TRBJ2-1): EAGVVQSPRYKIIEKKQPVAFWCNPISGHNTLYWYLQNLGQGPELLIRYENEEAVDDSQLPKDRFSAERLKGVDSTLKIQPAELGDSAVYLCASSLNSGIDEQFFGPGTRLTVL.

On this clonotype itself: Mismatch with germline at one junction end may stem from a read error. This chain links TRBV14 with TRBJ2-3; D is undetermined. The CDR3 is 12 amino acids. Per germline, CDR1 SGHDN and CDR2 FVKESK. CDR3 bases: TGTGCCAGCAGCCAAGAACGTAGCCCTCCTGAATTT. Protein sequence: CASSQERSPPEF. Drawing the rest from reference TRBV14 and TRBJ2-3, the complete variable domain is EAGVTQFPSHSVIEKGQTVTLRCDPISGHDNLYWYRRVMGKEIKFLLHFVKESKQDESGMPNNRFLAERTGGTYSTLKVQPAELEDSGVYFCASSQERSPPEFGPGTRLTVL.

The chain employs TRBV7-9 and TRBJ2-3; TRBD2 matches at 7 bases. This CDR3 is 15 amino acids long. The trim removed 3 bases at V and 1 base at J, leaving 4 bases unmatched. CDR1 is SEHNR and CDR2 is FQNEAQ in the germline V gene (reference sequence). CDR3 residues: CASSFSGFRTDTQYF. As DNA, the CDR3 is TGTGCCAGCAGCTTTAGCGGGTTTCGCACAGATACGCAGTATTTT.

This clonotype came up a few times. The J gene is TRBJ1-2, the V gene TRBV20-1; D remains ambiguous. Germline V gene data show CDR1 as DFQATT and CDR2 as SNEGSKA (reference sequence). The CDR3 sequence is 12 residues long. Trimming cost V 5 bases and J 0 bases, with 7 bases left between them. CDR3 sequence reads: CSAERTNYGYTF. The CDR3 region has the DNA TGCAGTGCTGAACGGACTAACTATGGCTACACCTTC.

The rearrangement joins TRBV4-3 to TRBJ1-1; possibly TRBD1 for D (5 bases). Trimming pared 5 bases from V and 5 bases from J, leaving 12 bases between. Germline-derived CDR1 and CDR2 are LGHNA and YSLEER. The CDR3 length is 13 residues. CDR3 loop: CASSFSGRTEAFF. The CDR3 DNA reads as TGCGCCAGCAGCTTTTCAGGGAGGACTGAAGCTTTCTTT.

This clonotype was detected ten times or more. The chain carries TRBV18 and TRBJ2-7, with D tentatively TRBD1 or TRBD2 (7 bases each). The V gene lost 6 bases and the J gene lost 0 bases, with 12 bases spanning the gap. Germline CDR1 KGHSH, CDR2 LQKENI. The length of the CDR3 is 14 residues. The CDR3 is CASSPGGDSYEQYV. The DNA for the CDR3 is TGTGCCAGCTCTCCAGGGGGGGACTCCTACGAGCAGTACGTC.

V is TRBV7-6 and J is TRBJ2-2; 7 positions match TRBD2. Germline V gives CDR1 SGHVS, CDR2 FNYEAQ. This CDR3 comprises 15 residues. Trimming took 2 bases from V and 5 from J; bases not matched to a gene: 5. The CDR3 coding sequence is TGTGCCAGCAGCTTACTGTCTAGCGGAACCGGGGAGCTGTTTTTT. Its translation is CASSLLSSGTGELFF.

V usage is TRBV28 and J usage is TRBJ2-5; D not certain. The CDR3 is 12 amino acids. Deletions cut 2 bases from V and 4 bases from J, with 5 bases between. Germline values: CDR1 MDHEN, CDR2 SYDVKM. The CDR3 region has the DNA TGTGCCAGCAGTTTAAATCGAGAGACCCAGTACTTC. Protein: CASSLNRETQYF.

The chain employs TRBV11-2 and TRBJ2-7; the D is unclear. V lost 3 bases and J lost 3, with 9 bases in between. CDR3 size: 13 residues. Germline lookup yields CDR1 SGHAT and CDR2 FQNNGV. The CDR3 here is CASSLFGFYEQYF. DNA of the CDR3: TGTGCCAGCAGCTTGTTCGGTTTCTACGAGCAGTACTTC.

This clonotype was counted between two and nine times. The V call is TRBV4-3, the J call TRBJ1-2; TRBD1 is a possible D gene (5 bases). V lost 1 base and J lost 7, with 13 bases in between. The CDR3 has 14 residues. CDR1 is LGHNA, CDR2 YSLEER, per germline. The chain's CDR3 is CASSQVVAGLGYTF. CDR3 sequence (DNA): TGCGCCAGCAGCCAAGTTGTTGCAGGGCTTGGCTACACCTTC.

This clonotype appeared many times. The rearrangement joins TRBV7-2 to TRBJ1-6; TRBD1 aligns across 7 bases. The CDR3 is 15 residues long. Germline V gene data show CDR1 as SGHTA and CDR2 as FQGNSA. Unmatched junction bases numbered 8, after V lost 2 bases and J lost 10 bases. In DNA form, the CDR3 reads TGTGCCAGCAGCTTACCGAGACAGGGTTCCTCACCCCTCCACTTT. Amino acid sequence: CASSLPRQGSSPLHF.

This clonotype showed up just a few times. The CDR3: CATQESNQPQHF. The CDR3 DNA sequence: TGTGCCACACAGGAGAGCAATCAGCCCCAGCATTTT. The rearrangement uses TRBV28 and TRBJ1-5, with D perhaps TRBD1 (5 bases). Trimming left V 10 bases short and J 1 base short, with 8 bases between. This CDR3 comprises 12 residues. CDR1 is MDHEN and CDR2 is SYDVKM in the germline V gene.

This clonotype was found a few times. The V gene is TRBV27, the J gene TRBJ2-3; 8 positions agree with TRBD1. V was clipped by 4 bases and J by 1 base; unmatched bases: 4. Germline loops: CDR1 MNHEY, CDR2 SMNVEV (reference sequence). The CDR3 extends over 15 amino acids. The CDR3: CASSSRGRGTDTQYF. The CDR3 bases are TGTGCCAGCAGTTCCAGGGGGCGCGGCACAGATACGCAGTATTTT.

Regarding this clonotype: Possible read error: a much larger clone is one base away. The V and J genes are TRBV7-9 and TRBJ1-2; maybe TRBD1 (5 bases). The CDR3 extends over 14 amino acids. V lost 2 bases and J lost 1, with 8 bases in between. Germline V CDR1 and CDR2: SEHNR, FQNEAQ (reference sequence). CDR3 bases: TGTGCCAGCAGCTTACCAGGGAATAACTATGGCTACACCTTC. It specifies CASSLPGNNYGYTF.

This clonotype has a handful of counts. Here the CDR3 reads CATSPAGTNTGELFF. CDR3 DNA sequence: TGTGCCACCAGTCCAGCGGGGACTAACACCGGGGAGCTGTTTTTT. The chain joins TRBV24-1 to TRBJ2-2; 7 positions match TRBD2. Germline assignment: CDR1 KGHDR and CDR2 SFDVKD. The ends lost 6 bases at V and 2 bases at J; junction bases unmatched: 5. CDR3 size: 15 residues.

This clonotype was detected only a few times. V gene TRBV7-3 combines with J gene TRBJ2-1; 7 bases line up with TRBD2. Germline V CDR1 and CDR2: SGHTA, FQGTGA. Losses at the gene ends were 4 bases for V and 5 bases for J; bases not matched to a gene: 2. The CDR3 sequence is 13 residues long. The CDR3 loop is CASSSGGDNEQFF. The CDR3 nucleotides are TGTGCCAGCAGCTCTGGGGGGGACAATGAGCAGTTCTTC. The full variable domain, rest sourced from reference TRBV7-3 and TRBJ2-1, is GAGVSQTPSNKVTEKGKYVELRCDPISGHTALYWYRQSLGQGPEFLIYFQGTGAADDSGLPNDRFFAVRPEGSVSTLKIQRTERGDSAVYLCASSSGGDNEQFFGPGTRLTVL.

This clonotype was observed a handful of times. This chain links TRBV14 with TRBJ2-2, with 8 bases that match TRBD1. CDR3 length equals 15 residues. Trimming removed 4 bases from V and 6 bases from J; junction bases left unmatched: 7. Germline V gene data show CDR1 as SGHDN and CDR2 as FVKESK. The CDR3 nucleotides are TGTGCCAGCAGCCTCGGCAGGGGGCGTGCCGGGGAGCTGTTTTTT. Its translation: CASSLGRGRAGELFF.